These T cell receptor beta chains were read from a single sample in a study of cytomegalovirus exposure and HLA in healthy donors. Produced via immunoSEQ multiplex PCR; TCRdb's table is partial and in-frame only. The profile shows hundreds of thousands of clones, over 60% of them singletons. Sequencing used PBMCs. These receptor sequences come from a man younger than 35 in good health and CMV-seronegative. Both conserved end residues are part of each CDR3. The D gene is left open where the match is weak. Some rows have no size entry. The others give once, few or many, or a class for an expanded clone.

12	-	-	TRBV18	TRBJ1-3	CASSPVRGTIYF	TGTGCCAGCTCACCCGTACGGGGCACCATATATTTT
14	TRBD1	few	TRBV5-6	TRBJ2-7	CASIDRVYGYEQYF	TGTGCCAGCATAGACAGGGTGTATGGTTACGAGCAGTACTTC
14	TRBD1	-	TRBV27	TRBJ2-3	CASSSQGAQNTQYF	TGTGCCAGCAGTTCACAGGGGGCTCAAAATACGCAGTATTTT
16	-	-	TRBV7-9	TRBJ1-5	CASSQGTDNSNQPQHF	TGTGCCAGCAGCCAGGGGACGGACAATAGCAATCAGCCCCAGCATTTT
13	-	-	TRBV27	TRBJ2-1	CASSPLRYNEQFF	TGTGCCAGCAGTCCTTTGCGCTACAATGAGCAGTTCTTC
12	-	-	TRBV7-9	TRBJ1-2	CASSLSGEGYTF	TGTGCCAGCAGCTTGTCAGGGGAAGGCTACACCTTC
15	-	-	TRBV6-5	TRBJ2-7	CASSYSSGTPYEQYF	TGTGCCAGCAGTTACTCATCAGGTACCCCCTACGAGCAGTACTTC
17	-	-	TRBV14	TRBJ2-1	CASSTGTQGLDGDEQFF	TGTGCCAGCAGTACCGGGACTCAGGGTCTAGATGGGGATGAGCAGTTCTTC
12	-	-	TRBV30	TRBJ1-1	CAWREGGTEAFF	TGTGCCTGGAGAGAGGGGGGGACTGAAGCTTTCTTT
17	-	-	TRBV5-8	TRBJ2-7	CASSLDGQGGSSYEQYF	TGTGCCAGCAGCTTGGACGGGCAGGGGGGAAGCTCCTACGAGCAGTACTTC
13	-	-	TRBV4-3	TRBJ1-2	CASSQDFGDYYTF	TGCGCCAGCAGCCAAGATTTCGGGGACTACTACACCTTC
14	TRBD1	-	TRBV6-6	TRBJ1-2	CASSPPTGDYGYTF	TGTGCCAGCAGCCCCCCGACAGGGGACTATGGCTACACCTTC
15	TRBD1	-	TRBV28	TRBJ1-5	CASSAAQGADQPQHF	TGTGCCAGCAGTGCCGCACAGGGGGCTGATCAGCCCCAGCATTTT
15	-	-	TRBV7-9	TRBJ2-6	CASSVRSSGANVLTF	TGTGCCAGCAGTGTACGTAGTTCTGGGGCCAACGTCCTGACTTTC
12	-	-	TRBV30	TRBJ2-2	CAWSPNTGELFF	TGTGCCTGGAGTCCTAACACCGGGGAGCTGTTTTTT
17	-	-	TRBV7-9	TRBJ2-3	CASSSYGGKISTDTQYF	TGTGCCAGCAGCTCCTACGGGGGTAAAATAAGCACAGATACGCAGTATTTT
14	TRBD1	-	TRBV2	TRBJ1-2	CASRLSGQGHGYTF	TGTGCCAGCAGGCTCTCGGGACAGGGCCATGGCTACACCTTC
14	TRBD2	-	TRBV5-1	TRBJ2-7	CASSPGGSSYEQYF	TGCGCCAGCAGTCCGGGGGGGAGCTCCTACGAGCAGTACTTC
12	-	-	TRBV5-1	TRBJ2-5	CASSLGGGTQYF	TGCGCCAGCAGCTTGGGAGGGGGGACCCAGTACTTC
13	-	-	TRBV9	TRBJ1-2	CASRRHMNYGYTF	TGTGCCAGCAGGAGACATATGAACTATGGCTACACCTTC
14	TRBD1	once	TRBV6-5	TRBJ1-2	CASTKGQGAFGYTF	TGTGCCAGCACGAAGGGACAGGGGGCATTTGGCTACACCTTC
16	-	-	TRBV30	TRBJ1-3	CAWMNRGPFSGNTIYF	TGTGCCTGGATGAACCGAGGTCCCTTCTCTGGAAACACCATATATTTT
13	-	-	TRBV19	TRBJ2-5	CASSLDSEETQYF	TGTGCCAGTAGTCTGGACAGCGAGGAGACCCAGTACTTC
18	TRBD2	-	TRBV27	TRBJ2-5	CASSDLGLAGGMAETQYF	TGTGCCAGCAGCGACTTGGGACTAGCGGGGGGCATGGCAGAGACCCAGTACTTC
15	TRBD2	-	TRBV9	TRBJ2-1	CASSAAGGIYNEQFF	TGTGCCAGCAGCGCGGCGGGGGGGATTTACAATGAGCAGTTCTTC
16	TRBD2	-	TRBV6-5	TRBJ2-4	CASSYSGGSPGNIQYF	TGTGCCAGCAGTTACTCGGGCGGGAGCCCGGGGAACATTCAGTACTTC
12	-	-	TRBV28	TRBJ2-1	CASSPYYNEQFF	TGTGCCAGCAGTCCGTACTACAATGAGCAGTTCTTC
16	-	-	TRBV18	TRBJ1-5	CASSPSPGQSNQPQHF	TGTGCCAGCTCTCCCTCTCCGGGACAAAGCAATCAGCCCCAGCATTTT
12	TRBD1	few	TRBV6-1	TRBJ1-1	CASQGGRTEAFF	TGTGCCAGCCAAGGGGGCCGGACTGAAGCTTTCTTT
16	-	-	TRBV7-9	TRBJ1-1	CASSPREGRAFTEAFF	TGTGCCAGCAGCCCTCGGGAGGGGAGGGCTTTCACTGAAGCTTTCTTT
15	TRBD2	-	TRBV11-2	TRBJ2-7	CASRPTSGRSGEQYF	TGTGCCAGCAGACCAACTAGCGGGAGGAGCGGCGAGCAGTACTTC
14	-	few	TRBV6-5	TRBJ1-1	CASKPRGMNTEAFF	TGTGCCAGCAAACCCAGGGGAATGAACACTGAAGCTTTCTTT
14	-	-	TRBV6-5	TRBJ2-7	CASRVADRTYEQYF	TGTGCCAGCAGGGTAGCGGATCGGACCTACGAGCAGTACTTC
13	-	-	TRBV28	TRBJ2-5	CASSFRRAETQYF	TGTGCCAGCAGTTTCCGCAGGGCAGAGACCCAGTACTTC
16	TRBD1	-	TRBV9	TRBJ2-7	CASSGGTAVTSYEQYF	TGTGCCAGCAGCGGGGGGACAGCGGTAACTTCCTACGAGCAGTACTTC
14	-	-	TRBV11-2	TRBJ2-7	CASSSLSGVGEQYF	TGTGCCAGCAGCTCGCTATCAGGGGTTGGCGAGCAGTACTTC
14	-	few	TRBV6-1	TRBJ1-2	CASTAMINNYGYTF	TGTGCCAGCACCGCGATGATCAATAACTATGGCTACACCTTC
15	TRBD1	-	TRBV11-3	TRBJ2-7	CASTWGTGGGYEQYF	TGTGCCAGCACCTGGGGGACAGGGGGCGGCTACGAGCAGTACTTC
16	TRBD1	once	TRBV5-1	TRBJ2-7	CASSKGLTGGSYEQYF	TGCGCCAGCAGCAAAGGTCTGACAGGGGGTTCCTACGAGCAGTACTTC
15	-	-	TRBV15	TRBJ2-1	CATRITGLTYNEQFF	TGTGCCACCAGGATCACAGGGCTTACTTACAATGAGCAGTTCTTC
16	-	-	TRBV9	TRBJ2-1	CASSTGQGRVGNEQFF	TGTGCCAGCAGCACTGGCCAGGGAAGGGTTGGCAATGAGCAGTTCTTC
12	TRBD2	-	TRBV9	TRBJ2-1	CASSRTSNEQFF	TGTGCCAGCAGCCGGACTAGTAATGAGCAGTTCTTC
15	-	-	TRBV9	TRBJ1-6	CASSVGQNKNSPLHF	TGTGCCAGCAGCGTAGGACAGAACAAGAATTCACCCCTCCACTTT
14	TRBD2	once	TRBV5-6	TRBJ2-7	CASSSTSVSYEQYF	TGTGCCAGCAGCTCGACTAGCGTCTCCTACGAGCAGTACTTC
15	-	-	TRBV19	TRBJ2-2	CASSPLPTNTGELFF	TGTGCCAGTAGTCCACTACCTACGAACACCGGGGAGCTGTTTTTT
11	-	few	TRBV5-6	TRBJ1-2	CASSPGYGYTF	TGTGCCAGCAGCCCGGGGTATGGCTACACCTTC
14	-	-	TRBV9	TRBJ1-1	CASSSQVLNTEAFF	TGTGCCAGCAGCTCACAGGTGTTGAACACTGAAGCTTTCTTT
13	TRBD1	-	TRBV28	TRBJ2-7	CASIWTGGYEQYF	TGTGCCAGCATCTGGACAGGGGGGTACGAGCAGTACTTC
16	-	-	TRBV9	TRBJ2-1	CASSVGPGITYNEQFF	TGTGCCAGCAGCGTAGGTCCGGGGATAACCTACAATGAGCAGTTCTTC
18	TRBD1	once	TRBV11-3	TRBJ1-1	CASSFFFNSGTEGTEAFF	TGTGCCAGCAGCTTCTTCTTTAACTCCGGGACAGAGGGGACTGAAGCTTTCTTT
15	TRBD2	-	TRBV5-4	TRBJ2-2	CASKTSGGNTGELFF	TGTGCCAGTAAGACTAGCGGGGGGAACACCGGGGAGCTGTTTTTT
15	TRBD1	-	TRBV14	TRBJ2-7	CASSVEGAGAYEQYF	TGTGCCAGCAGCGTAGAGGGGGCTGGCGCCTACGAGCAGTACTTC
16	TRBD1	-	TRBV11-3	TRBJ2-7	CASSYTGEVMLDEQYF	TGTGCCAGCAGCTACACAGGGGAAGTCATGTTAGACGAGCAGTACTTC
17	TRBD2	-	TRBV5-1	TRBJ2-7	CASSLRASGDLGHEQYF	TGCGCCAGCAGCTTGAGGGCTAGCGGGGACCTCGGCCACGAGCAGTACTTC
13	-	-	TRBV30	TRBJ2-5	CAWSKDSQETQYF	TGTGCCTGGAGTAAGGACAGTCAAGAGACCCAGTACTTC